The next 29 T cell receptor beta chains were all read from a single sample in a study of control samples from healthy donors and cancer patients. Using immunoSEQ multiplex PCR, the repertoire was profiled, and TCRdb retains in-frame clones only, with some absent. The repertoire holds about 100,000 clones, with more than 85% as singletons. Sequencing was performed on blood. Receptors originate from a woman aged 45-65 years in good health.

The chain links TRBV18 to TRBJ2-3; D may match TRBD1 or TRBD2 (5 bases each). This CDR3 is built from 18 residues. The germline V gene encodes CDR1 KGHSH and CDR2 LQKENI. V lost 0 bases, J lost 6 bases, and 22 bases lay in between. The CDR3 DNA sequence: TGTGCCAGCTCACCACCGTTAGCTTCGGACACCGGAGGCGATACGCAGTATTTT. Its protein product is CASSPPLASDTGGDTQYF.

This clone showed up just a few times. The V and J genes are TRBV29-1 and TRBJ1-3; D is undetermined. The germline gives CDR1 SQVTM, CDR2 ANQGSEA. Trimming pared 4 bases from V and 0 bases from J, leaving 7 bases between. This CDR3 comprises 13 residues. The CDR3 loop reads CSVVSVSGNTIYF. CDR3 nucleotides: TGCAGCGTTGTGTCAGTCTCTGGAAACACCATATATTTT.

This chain links TRBV29-1 with TRBJ2-7, with D possibly being TRBD1 or TRBD2 (7 bases each). The V end lost 6 bases, the J end lost 6 bases, and 27 bases lay between the germline ends. Germline values: CDR1 SQVTM, CDR2 ANQGSEA. CDR3 length equals 16 residues. The CDR3 protein is CSVDSWDPRGGFEQYV. The CDR3 nucleotides read TGCAGCGTCGACTCTTGGGACCCCAGGGGGGGGTTCGAGCAGTACGTC.

The chain has TRBV7-9 and TRBJ1-5; 7 bases are a match to TRBD1. The germline V gene encodes CDR1 SEHNR and CDR2 FQNEAQ (reference sequence). The CDR3 runs 16 residues. Trimming took 1 base from V and 0 from J; bases not matched to a gene: 3. CDR3 nucleotides: TGTGCCAGCAGCTTAGGACAGGGAGATAGCAATCAGCCCCAGCATTTT. This encodes CASSLGQGDSNQPQHF. Based on the CDR3 plus reference TRBV7-9 and TRBJ1-5, the full variable domain is DTGVSQNPRHKITKRGQNVTFRCDPISEHNRLYWYRQTLGQGPEFLTYFQNEAQLEKSRLLSDRFSAERPKGSFSTLEIQRTEQGDSAMYLCASSLGQGDSNQPQHFGDGTRLSIL.

Here the CDR3 reads CASQKGGNEKLFF. CDR3 coding DNA: TGTGCCAGTCAAAAGGGTGGGAATGAAAAACTGTTTTTT. V is TRBV19 and J is TRBJ1-4; no firm D call. Germline CDR1 is LNHDA and CDR2 is SQIVND (reference sequence). V was cut by 8 bases and J by 5 bases, with 12 bases left in between. The CDR3 is 13 amino acids. Supplemented by reference TRBV19 and TRBJ1-4, the full variable domain reads DGGITQSPKYLFRKEGQNVTLSCEQNLNHDAMYWYRQDPGQGLRLIYYSQIVNDFQKGDIAEGYSVSREKKESFPLTVTSAQKNPTAFYLCASQKGGNEKLFFGSGTQLSVL.

V is TRBV24-1 and J is TRBJ2-2; D may be TRBD2 (6 bases). CDR1 is KGHDR and CDR2 is SFDVKD in the germline V gene. Trimming pared 7 bases from V and 7 bases from J, leaving 18 bases between. The CDR3 is 15 residues long. The DNA of the CDR3 is TGTGCCACCAGGGCGTCGGTGGGGGGAATCGGGGAGCTGTTTTTT. This encodes CATRASVGGIGELFF.

The rearrangement uses TRBV11-2 and TRBJ2-7; the D is unclear. With 5 bases removed from V and 0 bases from J, the gap between germline ends came to 14 bases. The CDR3 has 15 amino acids. Germline loops: CDR1 SGHAT, CDR2 FQNNGV. DNA for the CDR3: TGTGCCAGCAGCCCACGAGCGCGAAGCTCCTACGAGCAGTACGTC. Protein sequence: CASSPRARSSYEQYV.

The chain carries TRBV5-4 and TRBJ2-7; no clear D. The germline gives CDR1 SGHNT, CDR2 YYREEE (reference sequence). Trimming stripped 3 bases from V and 0 bases from J, with 1 base between. This CDR3 is built from 11 residues. As DNA, the CDR3 is TGTGCCAGCAGCTCCTCCTACGAGCAGTACTTC. Its protein is CASSSSYEQYF.

Only one count was recorded for this clone. The chain links TRBV11-2 to TRBJ2-3, with 8 bases that match TRBD1. This CDR3 spans 18 amino acids. Germline values: CDR1 SGHAT, CDR2 FQNNGV. Unmatched junction bases numbered 15, after V lost 3 bases and J lost 4 bases. CDR3 DNA sequence: TGTGCCAGCAGCTTGTTCTCAGGGGGCGCCGGGTTCGCAGATACGCAGTATTTT. Translated: CASSLFSGGAGFADTQYF.

The table lists this clone with a few counts. The chain couples TRBV27 to TRBJ2-1, with TRBD2 matching 9 bases. This CDR3 is built from 17 residues. The V and J ends lost 8 bases and 0 bases, in that order; junction bases with no gene match: 11. Germline CDR1 and CDR2: MNHEY and SMNVEV (reference sequence). The CDR3 DNA follows: TGTGCCAGCCGGCGGGCGGGAGGGAGAAGCTCCTACAATGAGCAGTTCTTC. This translates into CASRRAGGRSSYNEQFF.

CDR3 DNA sequence: TGTGCCAGCAGTTACTCCTTATCCTCACAGGGGACCCAGCATTTT. It translates to CASSYSLSSQGTQHF. V usage is TRBV6-2 or TRBV6-3 and J usage is TRBJ1-5; 7 nucleotides match TRBD1. The CDR3 has 15 residues. Germline values: CDR1 MNHEY, CDR2 SVGEGT. V gave up 0 bases and J gave up 11 bases; unmatched junction bases: 10.

The CDR3 DNA is TGCGCCAGCAGCCAAGACACAGCGGGGGAGCAGTTCTTC. Translated: CASSQDTAGEQFF. The V and J genes are TRBV4-1 and TRBJ2-1; 7 nucleotides match TRBD2. J was trimmed by 10 bases and V by 0 bases; bases with no gene match: 3. Germline V lookup: CDR1 MGHRA, CDR2 YSYEKL. The length of the CDR3 is 13 residues.

This clone was seen a few times. V and J are TRBV4-1 and TRBJ2-7, with 10 bases identical to TRBD1. V lost 3 bases to trimming and J lost 3 bases; unmatched junction nucleotides: 5. CDR3 length: 15 residues. Germline CDR1 is MGHRA and CDR2 is YSYEKL. CDR3 coding DNA: TGCGCCAGCAGCCAGGACAGGGGGTCCCTCTACGAGCAGTACTTC. Its translation: CASSQDRGSLYEQYF.

This clone was seen more than once but under ten times. The chain recombines TRBV10-1 with TRBJ1-6, with TRBD1 as a possible D gene (5 bases). The germline gives CDR1 WNHNN, CDR2 SYGVQD (reference sequence). The CDR3 is made up of 14 amino acids. With 6 bases removed from V and 10 bases from J, the gap between germline ends came to 16 bases. The CDR3 DNA follows: TGCGCCAGCAGGTATAGACAGTCCAACTCACCCCTCCACTTT. It yields the protein CASRYRQSNSPLHF.

The chain uses TRBV6-1 and TRBJ2-7, with D unresolved. In germline, CDR1 is MNHNS, CDR2 SASEGT. V lost 0 bases and J lost 0, with 9 bases in between. This CDR3 region has 15 residues. The CDR3 spells CASSEAWPASYEQYF. The CDR3 nucleotides read TGTGCCAGCAGTGAAGCATGGCCAGCCTCCTACGAGCAGTACTTC.

The gene calls are TRBV5-4 and TRBJ2-1, with D perhaps matching TRBD2 (5 bases). V was cut by 7 bases and J by 0 bases, with 5 bases left in between. CDR3 size: 12 residues. Germline CDR1 SGHNT, CDR2 YYREEE (reference sequence). The CDR3 reads CASGSSYNEQFF. The CDR3 region has the DNA TGTGCCAGCGGGAGCTCCTACAATGAGCAGTTCTTC.

The J gene is TRBJ2-1, the V gene TRBV5-6; 8 bases agree with TRBD1. Germline V lookup: CDR1 SGHDT, CDR2 YYEEEE. The V segment lost 2 bases and the J segment 8 bases; nucleotides outside the gene matches: 15. This CDR3 has 17 residues. CDR3 in DNA: TGTGCCAGCAGCTTCCGTCTGGCAGGGGGCCTTTTGGATGAGCAGTTCTTC. It encodes CASSFRLAGGLLDEQFF.

The rearrangement links TRBV6-5 to TRBJ1-5; TRBD1 agrees at 9 bases. The CDR3 runs 15 residues. The V and J ends lost 5 bases and 3 bases, in that order; junction bases with no gene match: 5. From germline, CDR1 is MNHEY and CDR2 SVGAGI. CDR3 DNA sequence: TGTGCCAGCAGTCCCGGGACAGGGAACAATCAGCCCCAGCATTTT. Encoded protein: CASSPGTGNNQPQHF.

This clone was recorded a few times. The chain links TRBV5-4 to TRBJ2-1, with a tentative D call TRBD2 (6 bases). The CDR3 spans 13 residues. Per germline, CDR1 SGHNT and CDR2 YYREEE (reference sequence). V lost 3 bases to trimming and J lost 8 bases, with 12 bases between them. DNA of the CDR3: TGTGCCAGCAGCTCAGGGAGGTTCGATGAGCAGTTCTTC. Protein: CASSSGRFDEQFF.

The rearrangement joins TRBV4-1 to TRBJ2-1, with a possible D match to TRBD1 (5 bases). In germline, CDR1 is MGHRA, CDR2 YSYEKL. V was pared by 2 bases and J by 2 bases, with 16 bases between. The CDR3 contains 17 residues. CDR3 in DNA: TGCGCCAGCAGCCAAACGTCGACGCAGGGAACCTACAATGAGCAGTTCTTC. This codes for CASSQTSTQGTYNEQFF.

This chain links TRBV5-1 with TRBJ1-1, with D unclear. CDR3 length: 14 amino acids. The germline V gene has CDR1 SGHRS and CDR2 YFSETQ. Trimming removed 0 bases from V and 2 bases from J, with 8 bases in between. The CDR3 coding sequence is TGCGCCAGCAGCTTGGAGGGTGAAAACACTGAAGCTTTCTTT. Protein product: CASSLEGENTEAFF.

The chain uses TRBV7-2 and TRBJ2-1; possibly TRBD2 for D (6 bases). With 7 bases removed from V and 3 bases from J, the gap between germline ends came to 22 bases. The CDR3 runs 17 residues. CDR1 is SGHTA and CDR2 is FQGNSA in the germline V gene. This CDR3 reads CASTGGRWWGDYNEQFF. The DNA for the CDR3 is TGTGCCAGCACCGGAGGGAGGTGGTGGGGAGACTACAATGAGCAGTTCTTC.

The CDR3 nucleotides are TGCAGTGCTAGTTCGGACCTTGAAGCTTTCTTT. Translation: CSASSDLEAFF. The rearrangement uses TRBV20-1 and TRBJ1-1; D is ambiguous. CDR1 DFQATT and CDR2 SNEGSKA come from the germline V gene (reference sequence). There are 11 residues in the CDR3. Trimming took 3 bases from V and 7 from J, leaving 9 bases between them.

This chain links TRBV5-1 with TRBJ1-6; D gene uncertain. The germline V and J ends were trimmed by 0 bases and 6 bases, with 7 bases remaining between them. This CDR3 has 14 amino acids. Germline V CDR1 and CDR2: SGHRS, YFSETQ. The CDR3 nucleotides read TGCGCCAGCAGCTTGGGGCAGCTTAATTCACCCCTCCACTTT. Its protein product is CASSLGQLNSPLHF. The full variable domain, with the rest looked up from reference TRBV5-1 and TRBJ1-6, is KAGVTQTPRYLIKTRGQQVTLSCSPISGHRSVSWYQQTPGQGLQFLFEYFSETQRNKGNFPGRFSGRQFSNSRSEMNVSTLELGDSALYLCASSLGQLNSPLHFGNGTRLTVT.

The rearrangement joins TRBV27 to TRBJ2-3; TRBD2 agrees at 11 bases. Germline lookup yields CDR1 MNHEY and CDR2 SMNVEV (reference sequence). V shed 3 bases and J 2 bases; nucleotides not matched to a gene: 4. There are 16 residues in the CDR3. The CDR3 region is CASSLGLADFTDTQYF. The CDR3 nucleotides read TGTGCCAGCAGTTTGGGACTAGCGGACTTCACAGATACGCAGTATTTT.

CDR3 residues: CASSLPLNIQYF. DNA for the CDR3: TGTGCCAGCAGCCTGCCCCTGAACATTCAGTACTTC. The chain is built from TRBV3-1 (or the pseudogene TRBV3-2) and TRBJ2-4; D is uncertain. The CDR3 has 12 residues. V gave up 4 bases and J gave up 7 bases, with 8 bases separating them. The germline V gene has CDR1 LGHDT and CDR2 YNNKEL (reference sequence).

The V gene is TRBV5-1, the J gene TRBJ2-7; D may be TRBD1 (6 bases). V lost 6 bases and J 2 bases, leaving 12 bases between the germline ends. Germline CDR1 reads SGHRS; CDR2 reads YFSETQ. This CDR3 has 13 amino acids. Here the CDR3 DNA reads TGCGCCAGCACCCCGGGACATACCTACGAGCAGTACTTC. Amino acid sequence: CASTPGHTYEQYF.

The chain couples TRBV11-2 to TRBJ2-5, with D perhaps matching TRBD1 or TRBD2 (5 bases each). Trimming shortened V by 5 bases and J by 3 bases, and 19 bases separated the two germline ends. There are 16 residues in the CDR3. The V gene's germline CDR1 is SGHAT and CDR2 FQNNGV. CDR3 DNA: TGTGCCAGCAGCACCGGGACCACGATTCTGAAAGAGACCCAGTACTTC. It is translated as CASSTGTTILKETQYF.

This clone was seen once. The chain uses TRBV19 and TRBJ1-2; no reliable D call. CDR3 length: 12 residues. The germline V gene has CDR1 LNHDA and CDR2 SQIVND (reference sequence). Trimming stripped 2 bases from V and 4 bases from J, with 5 bases between. The CDR3 region is CASSISTYGYTF. The CDR3 bases are TGTGCCAGTAGTATATCGACCTATGGCTACACCTTC.